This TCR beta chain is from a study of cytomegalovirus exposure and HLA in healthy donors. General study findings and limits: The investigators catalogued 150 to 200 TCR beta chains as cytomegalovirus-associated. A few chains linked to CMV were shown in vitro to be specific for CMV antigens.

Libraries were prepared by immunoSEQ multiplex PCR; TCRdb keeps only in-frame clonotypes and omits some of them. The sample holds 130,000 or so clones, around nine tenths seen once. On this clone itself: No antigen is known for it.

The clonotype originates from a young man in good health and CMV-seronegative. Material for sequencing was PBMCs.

The DNA of the CDR3 is TGTGCCAGCAGTTATTTGGCCCTTGAGGGCAATGAGCAGTTCTTC. This sequence encodes CASSYLALEGNEQFF. This chain links TRBV6-6 with TRBJ2-1; a weak D match, TRBD2 (5 bases). This CDR3 comprises 15 residues. The germline CDR1 and CDR2 sequences are MNHNY and SVGAGI (reference sequence). Trimming cost V 3 bases and J 6 bases, with 15 bases left between them.